This T cell receptor (beta chain) comes out of a study of Tregs in tolerant kidney transplant recipients. Germline CDR1 SGHDT, CDR2 YYEEEE. The CDR3 contains 13 residues. With 2 bases clipped from V and 4 bases from J, the junction kept 2 bases outside the gene matches. A single count supports this clone. The table came from immunoSEQ multiplex PCR; TCRdb's copy has only in-frame clones and leaves some out. The data contain 90,000 to 120,000 clones, 90% of them singletons. The receptor was derived from a human donor who received a combined kidney and bone marrow transplant. The sequences come from CD4+ T cells from blood, collected before the transplant. The chain recombines TRBV5-6 with TRBJ1-2; 7 bases match TRBD1. DNA for the CDR3: TGTGCCAGCAGCTTATCAGGGGGCTATGGCTACACCTTC. Translating gives CASSLSGGYGYTF.